This T cell receptor (beta chain) was captured in a study of T-cell memory formation after mild COVID-19. V lost 1 base to trimming and J lost 10 bases; unmatched junction nucleotides: 18. Germline CDR1 reads LGHNT; CDR2 reads FRNRAP. The CDR3 has 18 residues. TCRdb passed the 5' RACE reads through MiXCR, listing each CDR3 protein once. Of roughly 380,000 distinct CDR3 sequences in the sample, 28% were seen once. The sequence was collected from an adult woman who had mild COVID-19 (a few samples of this study predate the infection). Cell type and time point are not known. This chain connects TRBV12-5 to TRBJ2-1; 8 nucleotides align to TRBD1. The sample consisted of PBMCs or a T cell subset sorted from them (not recorded which). The CDR3 coding sequence is TGTGCTAGTGGTTTGGGACAAAAGACAGGGGCGCCTCCGGGGGAGCAGTTCTTC. This gives the protein CASGLGQKTGAPPGEQFF.